What follows are 17 T cell receptor beta chains derived from one specimen sequenced in a study of cytomegalovirus exposure and HLA in healthy donors. Primers for the PCR totalled 60 Vbeta and 13 Jbeta. Only in-frame clones appear in the TCRdb table, and some are missing; sequencing was by immunoSEQ multiplex PCR. The sample gives about 120,000 clones, 80% of which show up once; 7.5% to 9% is in the top ten. Sequencing was performed on PBMCs. The receptors originated from a female donor in good health and CMV-seropositive.

The rearrangement uses TRBV2 and TRBJ1-4; D gene unclear. The germline CDR1 and CDR2 sequences are SNHLY and FYNNEI. V was pared by 7 bases and J by 5 bases, with 11 bases between. CDR3 length equals 13 residues. CDR3 nucleotide sequence: TGTGCCAGCATTACCAGGCCGAATGAAAAACTGTTTTTT. Translated, it gives CASITRPNEKLFF.

About this clone: This CDR3 fails to terminate in the conserved phenylalanine or tryptophan, so it likely reflects a read error. The DNA is left out, because the CDR3 cannot be placed on it with certainty; the CDR3 is given as TCRdb lists it. CDR3 sequence: CASSAAGPEYI. The V gene is TRBV2, the J gene TRBJ1-2; the listed D gene, TRBD1, was not tested against the DNA. The CDR3 has 11 residues if both end residues are counted. Germline-derived CDR1 and CDR2 are SNHLY and FYNNEI.

The chain combines TRBV7-2 with TRBJ1-2, with D hard to call. Germline V gene lookup returns CDR1 SGHTA and CDR2 FQGNSA. The CDR3 totals 14 residues. V was pared by 7 bases and J by 4 bases, with 16 bases between. DNA of the CDR3: TGTGCCAGCAATATGGGCAGCAACTCCTATGGCTACACCTTC. Protein sequence: CASNMGSNSYGYTF.

The CDR3 DNA reads as TGTGCCATCAATGCGGCAAGCAATCAGCCCCAGCATTTT. Protein sequence: CAINAASNQPQHF. The chain has TRBV10-3 and TRBJ1-5; no clear D. From germline, CDR1 is ENHRY and CDR2 SYGVKD. The V end was cut by 7 bases, the J end by 1 base, with 8 bases between. The CDR3 has 13 residues.

This chain joins TRBV27 and TRBJ2-7; tentative D call: TRBD2 (5 bases). In germline, CDR1 is MNHEY, CDR2 SMNVEV (reference sequence). V dropped 3 bases and J dropped 3 bases, with 9 bases sitting between them. The CDR3 loop spans 13 amino acids. CDR3 residues: CASSLRLHYEQYF. The CDR3 DNA sequence: TGTGCCAGCAGTTTGAGACTACACTACGAGCAGTACTTC.

This chain links TRBV5-8 with TRBJ2-1; weak D call: TRBD1 (6 bases). V shed 1 base and J shed 3 bases, with 14 bases lying between them. The germline V gene has CDR1 SGHTS and CDR2 YDEGEE. This CDR3 is 16 amino acids long. The CDR3 sequence is CASSLTWDNLYNEQFF. The DNA of the CDR3 is TGTGCCAGCAGCTTGACGTGGGACAACCTCTACAATGAGCAGTTCTTC.

V is TRBV5-1 and J is TRBJ2-3, with 14 nucleotides matching TRBD2. CDR3 length: 16 amino acids. The germline V gene has CDR1 SGHRS and CDR2 YFSETQ. V trimming: 5 bases; J trimming: 3 bases; junction bases outside the gene matches: 5. The CDR3, as DNA: TGCGCCAGCAGATTGACTAGCGGGGGGGCAACAGATACGCAGTATTTT. Its translation: CASRLTSGGATDTQYF.

This clone was counted a single time. The chain recombines TRBV18 with TRBJ2-1; D ambiguous. Germline values: CDR1 KGHSH, CDR2 LQKENI. V was shortened by 0 bases and J by 7 bases, with 16 bases between the two germline ends. This CDR3 spans 16 amino acids. The CDR3 DNA follows: TGTGCCAGCTCACCACCTCACCGGTCGGGTAGGAATGAGCAGTTCTTC. Translated, it gives CASSPPHRSGRNEQFF.

CDR3 bases: TGCGCCAGCAGCCACCTCCTCCCGGGGGGCGCATACAATGAGCAGTTCTTC. Translation gives CASSHLLPGGAYNEQFF. The chain joins TRBV4-1 to TRBJ2-1; D may be TRBD2 (7 bases). V was shortened by 3 bases and J by 4 bases, with 19 bases between the two germline ends. CDR1 MGHRA and CDR2 YSYEKL come from the germline V gene. The CDR3 totals 17 residues.

This clone has only one observation. The CDR3 DNA is TGTGCCAGCAGCCAATCGGGCACAGAGAACACTGAAGCTTTCTTT. Protein: CASSQSGTENTEAFF. The chain joins TRBV16 to TRBJ1-1; D gene unclear. Germline V gives CDR1 KGHSY, CDR2 FQNENV. This CDR3 spans 15 amino acids. The germline V and J ends were trimmed by 0 bases and 1 base, with 9 bases remaining between them. Combining the CDR3 with reference TRBV16 and TRBJ1-1 gives the whole variable domain GEEVAQTPKHLVRGEGQKAKLYCAPIKGHSYVFWYQQVLKNEFKFLISFQNENVFDETGMPKERFSAKCLPNSPCSLEIQATKLEDSAVYFCASSQSGTENTEAFFGQGTRLTVV.

This chain's CDR3 is CASSSGLTNEKLFF. CDR3 bases: TGTGCCAGCAGTTCAGGGTTGACTAATGAAAAACTGTTTTTT. This chain joins TRBV7-9 and TRBJ1-4, with D perhaps matching TRBD1 (5 bases). This CDR3 comprises 14 residues. The germline V and J ends were trimmed by 6 bases and 2 bases, with 10 bases remaining between them. Germline values: CDR1 SEHNR, CDR2 FQNEAQ (reference sequence).

The V and J genes are TRBV14 and TRBJ1-3; perhaps TRBD1 as D (5 bases). The CDR3 totals 14 residues. Trimming stripped 6 bases from V and 5 bases from J, with 14 bases between. The germline V gene encodes CDR1 SGHDN and CDR2 FVKESK. Here the CDR3 reads CASSPGLFRNTIYF. Written as DNA, the CDR3 is TGTGCCAGCAGTCCAGGGTTATTCCGAAACACCATATATTTT.

V is TRBV29-1 and J is TRBJ1-2, with 10 bases lining up with TRBD1. The CDR3 runs to 13 residues. Germline CDR1 and CDR2: SQVTM and ANQGSEA. V gave up 2 bases and J gave up 6 bases; unmatched junction bases: 3. As DNA, the CDR3 is TGCAGCGTTGAAAGGGACAGGGGTAATGGCTACACCTTC. This encodes CSVERDRGNGYTF.

Of note for this clone: Other DNA sequences within the sample encode an identical CDR3. This rearrangement joins TRBV5-6 to TRBJ2-7; D ambiguous. This CDR3 comprises 12 residues. With 2 bases removed from V and 3 bases from J, the gap between germline ends came to 6 bases. Germline-derived CDR1 and CDR2 are SGHDT and YYEEEE. In DNA form, the CDR3 reads TGTGCCAGCAGCTTCTCTAGCTACGAGCAGTACTTC. Residues: CASSFSSYEQYF. Full variable domain (remainder filled in from reference TRBV5-6 and TRBJ2-7): DAGVTQSPTHLIKTRGQQVTLRCSPKSGHDTVSWYQQALGQGPQFIFQYYEEEERQRGNFPDRFSGHQFPNYSSELNVNALLLGDSALYLCASSFSSYEQYFGPGTRLTVT.

The chain couples TRBV7-9 to TRBJ2-5, with TRBD1 matching over 8 bases. Germline V lookup: CDR1 SEHNR, CDR2 FQNEAQ (reference sequence). Trimming cost V 1 base and J 5 bases; bases outside gene matches: 6. The CDR3 runs to 15 residues. The CDR3 is CASSLGRGRGETQYF. Written as DNA, the CDR3 is TGTGCCAGCAGCTTAGGCAGGGGGCGCGGGGAGACCCAGTACTTC.

The gene calls are TRBV7-3 and TRBJ2-2, with 9 bases identical to TRBD2. Germline CDR1 and CDR2: SGHTA and FQGTGA. Losses at the gene ends were 2 bases for V and 0 bases for J; bases not matched to a gene: 7. This CDR3 comprises 18 residues. The CDR3 protein is CASSLFERGAANTGELFF. The DNA for the CDR3 is TGTGCCAGCAGCTTATTCGAGCGGGGGGCCGCGAACACCGGGGAGCTGTTTTTT.

V and J are TRBV15 and TRBJ2-4, with D perhaps TRBD1 (5 bases). Trimming cost V 4 bases and J 0 bases, with 10 bases left between them. Germline CDR1 is LNHNV and CDR2 is YYDKDF (reference sequence). CDR3 length: 15 amino acids. The CDR3 sequence is CATSTDRLAKNIQYF. The DNA for the CDR3 is TGTGCCACCAGCACCGACAGACTAGCCAAAAACATTCAGTACTTC.